This T cell receptor (beta chain) was sequenced during a study of blood T cell repertoires in COVID-19. About this clone: Other DNA sequences in this specimen translate into the identical CDR3.

Germline CDR1 SGHDT, CDR2 YYEEEE. This CDR3 contains 15 residues. V was pared by 1 base and J by 0 bases, with 8 bases between. Self-reported history from a screening survey and questionnaire set each donor's cohort. Clones were read by immunoSEQ multiplex PCR, and TCRdb kept only the in-frame ones, dropping some. The sample records approximately 190,000 clones, approximately 86% being singletons. This sequence joins TRBV5-6 and TRBJ1-3; D unresolved. The TCR sequence derives from a woman between 40 and 55 years old in a cohort exposed to, infected with or recovered from COVID-19 (not recorded which). The sequenced sample consisted of PBMCs or T cells enriched from blood (not recorded which). This CDR3 is CASSLWRSSGNTIYF. The CDR3 nucleotides are TGTGCCAGCAGCTTGTGGCGGAGCTCTGGAAACACCATATATTTT.